These T cell receptor beta chains were read from a single sample in a study of technical replicates of blood from a few donors. The assay was immunoSEQ multiplex PCR, and TCRdb's table has in-frame clones only and misses some. The sample lists 68,000 or so clones, about 97% occurring once. Specimen: T cells isolated from PBMCs. The receptor source for this set is a human donor in good health. The CDR3 runs from the conserved cysteine through the conserved F or W. D genes are given only for firm matches. Clone size is not always given. Where it is, it says once, few, many or a class for expanded clones.

size: .
V: TRBV7-8
D: .
J: TRBJ2-5
DNA: TGTGCCAGCAGCTTAACTAGAACCCCTCGGGACCAGTACTTC
CDR3: CASSLTRTPRDQYF

size: .
V: TRBV9
D: .
J: TRBJ2-2
DNA: TGTGCCAGCAGCGAGTCCTACCGGGAGCTGTTTTTT
CDR3: CASSESYRELFF

size: .
V: TRBV4-3
D: TRBD1
J: TRBJ1-5
DNA: TGCGCCAGCAGCCAAGATAGGACAGGGGTATACCAGCCCCAGCATTTT
CDR3: CASSQDRTGVYQPQHF

size: .
V: TRBV10-3
D: .
J: TRBJ2-3
DNA: TGTGCCATCAGCTTCTCGACCGGGGCAGATACGCAGTATTTT
CDR3: CAISFSTGADTQYF

size: .
V: TRBV27
D: .
J: TRBJ1-5
DNA: TGTGCCAGCAGTTTATACGCGTTCTATAGCAATCAGCCCCAGCATTTT
CDR3: CASSLYAFYSNQPQHF

size: .
V: TRBV5-4
D: .
J: TRBJ2-7
DNA: TGTGCCAGCAGCTTTAACAGCTACGAGCAGTACTTC
CDR3: CASSFNSYEQYF

size: .
V: TRBV10-3
D: TRBD1
J: TRBJ1-1
DNA: TGTGCCATCAGTGAGGAAGAGGGGGCTACTGAAGCTTTCTTT
CDR3: CAISEEEGATEAFF

size: .
V: TRBV28
D: .
J: TRBJ1-5
DNA: TGTGCCAGCATGGGGGCGGGTCAGCCCCAGCATTTT
CDR3: CASMGAGQPQHF

size: .
V: TRBV27
D: .
J: TRBJ2-7
DNA: TGTGCCAGCAGTTTAGACAGCTCCTACGAGCAGTACTTC
CDR3: CASSLDSSYEQYF

size: .
V: TRBV9
D: TRBD2
J: TRBJ2-1
DNA: TGTGCCAGCAGCGTAGGGACTAGCGGTTACAATGAGCAGTTCTTC
CDR3: CASSVGTSGYNEQFF

size: .
V: TRBV28
D: .
J: TRBJ1-2
DNA: TGTGCCAGCAGTCCCCAAGACATATACTATGGCTACACCTTC
CDR3: CASSPQDIYYGYTF

size: once
V: TRBV19
D: .
J: TRBJ2-2
DNA: TGTGCCAGTAGTATAGCCCCTACGGGTGCCGGGGAGCTGTTTTTT
CDR3: CASSIAPTGAGELFF

size: .
V: TRBV7-2
D: .
J: TRBJ2-4
DNA: TGTGCCAGCAGCCCCACAGGGGCCAAAAACATTCAGTACTTC
CDR3: CASSPTGAKNIQYF

size: .
V: TRBV6-5
D: .
J: TRBJ2-2
DNA: TGTGCCAGCAGTTACTCAGCATTCGCGAACACCGGGGAGCTGTTTTTT
CDR3: CASSYSAFANTGELFF

size: .
V: TRBV5-8
D: .
J: TRBJ2-5
DNA: TGTGCCAGCAGCTTGAGTCGGGAGACCCAGTACTTC
CDR3: CASSLSRETQYF

size: .
V: TRBV27
D: .
J: TRBJ1-2
DNA: TGTGCCAGCAGTTTATCGCTAGAAGCTTACTATGGCTACACCTTC
CDR3: CASSLSLEAYYGYTF

size: .
V: TRBV28
D: TRBD1
J: TRBJ2-4
DNA: TGTGCCAGCAGTTACAGGGGGCAGGCCAAAAACATTCAGTACTTC
CDR3: CASSYRGQAKNIQYF

size: .
V: TRBV4-2
D: .
J: TRBJ1-1
DNA: TGTGCCAGCAGCCAAGCCCTGGCGAACACTGAAGCTTTCTTT
CDR3: CASSQALANTEAFF

size: .
V: TRBV19
D: .
J: TRBJ2-3
DNA: TGTGCCAGTAGCAACAGGGTCACAGATACGCAGTATTTT
CDR3: CASSNRVTDTQYF

size: .
V: TRBV10-3
D: TRBD2
J: TRBJ2-3
DNA: TGTGCCATCCAGCTAGCGGGAGGGACAGATACGCAGTATTTT
CDR3: CAIQLAGGTDTQYF

size: .
V: TRBV28
D: TRBD1
J: TRBJ2-3
DNA: TGTGCCAGCAGTTTTTTGGACAGGTTCACAGATACGCAGTATTTT
CDR3: CASSFLDRFTDTQYF

size: .
V: TRBV29-1
D: TRBD2
J: TRBJ2-7
DNA: TGCAGCGTTGAAGGGGCGGGGGACCCCGAGCAGTACTTC
CDR3: CSVEGAGDPEQYF

size: .
V: TRBV29-1
D: .
J: TRBJ1-1
DNA: TGCAGCGCTAAGGACATACTTGAAGCTTTCTTT
CDR3: CSAKDILEAFF

size: .
V: TRBV7-6
D: .
J: TRBJ2-7
DNA: TGTGCCAGCAGCGAGGGAGACCCCTACGAGCAGTACTTC
CDR3: CASSEGDPYEQYF

size: .
V: TRBV2
D: .
J: TRBJ1-5
DNA: TGTGCCAGCAGTGGAGGTATGGGCAATCAGCCCCAGCATTTT
CDR3: CASSGGMGNQPQHF

size: .
V: TRBV6-5
D: TRBD2
J: TRBJ2-3
DNA: TGTGCCAGCAGTTACGACCCAAGGGAGGGGACAGATACGCAGTATTTT
CDR3: CASSYDPREGTDTQYF

size: .
V: TRBV5-1
D: TRBD1
J: TRBJ1-2
DNA: TGCGCCAGCAGCGGAGAGGACAGGCTGCGTGGCTACACCTTC
CDR3: CASSGEDRLRGYTF

size: .
V: TRBV5-4
D: .
J: TRBJ2-7
DNA: TGTGCCAGCAGCTGGGGACTTCTCTACGAGCAGTACTTC
CDR3: CASSWGLLYEQYF

size: .
V: TRBV7-2
D: TRBD2
J: TRBJ2-5
DNA: TGTGCCAGCAGCTTAGATGCGAGCGGGAGGGCCTTGGAGACCCAGTACTTC
CDR3: CASSLDASGRALETQYF

size: .
V: TRBV9
D: .
J: TRBJ1-3
DNA: TGTGCCAGCAGCGTAGGGCAGGGAACTGGAAACACCATATATTTT
CDR3: CASSVGQGTGNTIYF

size: .
V: TRBV7-9
D: .
J: TRBJ1-1
DNA: TGTGCCAGCACCTTCCTCTATATGAACACTGAAGCTTTCTTT
CDR3: CASTFLYMNTEAFF

size: .
V: TRBV2
D: TRBD1
J: TRBJ1-2
DNA: TGTGCCAGCAGCCCCGACAGGGTGGGTGGCTACACCTTC
CDR3: CASSPDRVGGYTF

size: .
V: TRBV28
D: TRBD1
J: TRBJ1-1
DNA: TGTGCCAGCAAACTCCCCACAGGGGCCACTGAAGCTTTCTTT
CDR3: CASKLPTGATEAFF

size: .
V: TRBV5-1
D: .
J: TRBJ2-7
DNA: TGCGCCAGCAGCTTGGGTGCGGGAATCTACGAGCAGTACTTC
CDR3: CASSLGAGIYEQYF

size: .
V: TRBV19
D: .
J: TRBJ2-1
DNA: TGTGCCAGTAGTACGACAGGAACTAACAATGAGCAGTTCTTC
CDR3: CASSTTGTNNEQFF

size: .
V: TRBV5-1
D: .
J: TRBJ2-7
DNA: TGCGCCAGCAGCCGCGGAGATACCTCCTACGAGCAGTACTTC
CDR3: CASSRGDTSYEQYF

size: .
V: TRBV7-3
D: TRBD2
J: TRBJ2-3
DNA: TGTGCCAGCAGCTTAGGGACTAGCGGGAAGGCAGATACGCAGTATTTT
CDR3: CASSLGTSGKADTQYF

size: .
V: TRBV27
D: TRBD2
J: TRBJ2-7
DNA: TGTGCCAGCAGGCCTAAACTAGCGGGAGGGTCCTACGAGCAGTACTTC
CDR3: CASRPKLAGGSYEQYF

size: .
V: TRBV10-2
D: TRBD2
J: TRBJ2-3
DNA: TGCGCCAGCTTAACGGGAGGGCCCTCAGATACGCAGTATTTT
CDR3: CASLTGGPSDTQYF

size: .
V: TRBV5-6
D: TRBD2
J: TRBJ2-1
DNA: TGTGCCAGCAGCGACAGCGGGAGAGTCTCCTACAATGAGCAGTTCTTC
CDR3: CASSDSGRVSYNEQFF

size: once
V: TRBV29-1
D: .
J: TRBJ2-4
DNA: TGCAGCGTTCCCAGGGAAGGCATTCAGTACTTC
CDR3: CSVPREGIQYF